This T cell receptor beta chain was captured in a study of a mutant IDH1 vaccine in newly diagnosed glioma (TCRdb year 2021). Broadly, across the study: Of the roughly 32 patients who were treated, about 60% were male and around 40% were female, and the mean age was roughly 40 years. Prior to enrollment, patients had been given standard therapy consisting of radiotherapy alone, temozolomide alone, or radiochemotherapy with temozolomide, with the combination given to most patients. For exploratory analyses, fewer than 30 treated patients had longitudinal TCRB deep sequencing done wherever samples were available. Six visits were used for peripheral blood collection: V03 (baseline), V05, V07, V10, V12 and V13. Study-wide conclusions, independent of this receptor: Vaccine-induced immune responses across multiple MHC alleles were detected in about 92% of patients. Changes in the top peripheral T cell clonotypes picked up by TCRB sequencing did not appear to be linked to pseudoprogression. Selection of PBMC samples for TCRB deep sequencing was based on availability. According to the authors, sample limitations meant that analyses of patient blood samples could not be reproduced.

Library generation was performed with the immunoSEQ multiplex PCR assay. Following the manufacturer's protocol, the hsTCRB Kit was used to amplify rearranged TCR beta chain sequences. Sequencing of TCRB libraries was carried out on an Illumina MiSeq. The original pipeline was this. The kit vendor's proprietary platform handled demultiplexing, trimming and gene mapping. TCRdb's version of the immuneACCESS table is confined to in-frame rearrangements and falls short of the full clone set. An unresolved V gene accounts for under half of the shortfall where checked; the remainder is of unknown origin. The DNA gave D and trimming, while V, J and clone size come from that table. The sample has roughly 68,000 clones on record, 60% to 85% of them singletons. The ten biggest clones cover over 8% of the sample. The time point label, read with the paper, signifies: baseline, week 1 (first vaccination visit). What the treatment or condition label conveys for this sample: pre-vaccination baseline after standard-of-care therapy. The donors had newly diagnosed IDH1-mutant astrocytomas of WHO grade 3 or 4 that showed loss of nuclear ATRX. The samples were drawn from NOA16, a multicentre, single-arm, open-label phase I trial in Germany that tested a mutant IDH1 peptide vaccine in humans for the first time. For immunogenicity testing, the blood drawn at visit V03 was used as the baseline sample. Genomic DNA for TCRB sequencing was isolated from EDTA blood with the DNeasy Blood and Tissue Kit.

The trim is 3 bases for V and 6 bases for J, with a gap of 6 bases between the germline ends. The germline V gene (reference sequence) gives CDR1 as GTSNPN and CDR2 as SVGIG. Reading from cysteine to phenylalanine, the CDR3 counts 12 amino acids. Only the CDR3 region is kept as DNA, spanning 36 bases read in frame from base 1. Notes on this clone: Its antigen is unknown. No base quality information exists; no much larger clone differs at one position.

The material sequenced was PBMCs, taken from a glioma patient treated with radiotherapy, temozolomide or both. Recombination connected TRBV30 to TRBJ1-6, with the D gene not clear enough to name. The origin of this receptor is a man aged 50-59 years with glioma. The nucleotide sequence reads TGTGCCTGGAGCGAGGTTAATTCACCCCTCCACTTT. Its translation is CAWSEVNSPLHF.